This section outlines one T cell receptor beta chain sequence together with its context. The table came from immunoSEQ multiplex PCR; TCRdb's copy has only in-frame clones and leaves some out. The sample lists nearly 90,000 clones; around 91% were seen once. The sample belongs to a study of blood T cell repertoires in COVID-19. Study information: In each case, the material was cDNA or gDNA derived from T cells, B-cell-depleted T cells, or PBMCs.

Looked up from germline, CDR1 is MNHEY and CDR2 is SMNVEV (reference sequence). The CDR3 has 22 residues. The ends lost 5 bases at V and 1 base at J; junction bases unmatched: 25. Sequenced sample: peripheral blood. This chain joins TRBV27 and TRBJ2-3; 9 bases align to TRBD1. This clonotype was sampled from a man between 18 and 29 years old with COVID-19, enrolled during active disease. Written as DNA, the CDR3 is TGTGCCAGCAGTCCGCTGGCGGGTTACCGGGACAGGGCAGAGAGTCGCACAGATACGCAGTATTTT. The encoded protein is CASSPLAGYRDRAESRTDTQYF.